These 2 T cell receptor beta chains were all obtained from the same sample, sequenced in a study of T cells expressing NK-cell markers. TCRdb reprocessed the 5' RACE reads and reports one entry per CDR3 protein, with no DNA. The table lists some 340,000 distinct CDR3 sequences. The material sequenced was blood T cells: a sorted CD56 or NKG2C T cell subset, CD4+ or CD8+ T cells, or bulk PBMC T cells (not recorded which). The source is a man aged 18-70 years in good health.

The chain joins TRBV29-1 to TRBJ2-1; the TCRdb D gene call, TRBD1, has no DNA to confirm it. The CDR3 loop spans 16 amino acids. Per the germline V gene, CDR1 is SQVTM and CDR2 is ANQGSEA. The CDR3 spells CSAGTSPSTVYNEQFF.

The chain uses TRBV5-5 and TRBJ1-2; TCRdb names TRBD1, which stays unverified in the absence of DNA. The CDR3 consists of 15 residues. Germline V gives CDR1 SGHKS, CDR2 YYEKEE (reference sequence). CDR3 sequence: CASSTQGFVSYGYTF.